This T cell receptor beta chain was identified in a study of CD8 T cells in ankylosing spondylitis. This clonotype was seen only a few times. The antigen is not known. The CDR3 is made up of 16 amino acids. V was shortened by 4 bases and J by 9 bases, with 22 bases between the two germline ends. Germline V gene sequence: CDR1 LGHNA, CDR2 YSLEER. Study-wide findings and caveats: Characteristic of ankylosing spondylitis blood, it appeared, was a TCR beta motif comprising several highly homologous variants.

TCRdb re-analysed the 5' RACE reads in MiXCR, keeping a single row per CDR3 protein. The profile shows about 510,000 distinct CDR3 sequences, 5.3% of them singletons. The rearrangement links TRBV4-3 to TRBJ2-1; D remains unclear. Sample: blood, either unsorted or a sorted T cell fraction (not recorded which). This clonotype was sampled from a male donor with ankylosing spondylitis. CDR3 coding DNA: TGCGCCAGCAGCCGGCCAAGATATAGGACCGCGGCTGAGCAGTTCTTC. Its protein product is CASSRPRYRTAAEQFF.